The next 15 T cell receptor beta chains were all read from a single sample in a study of cytomegalovirus exposure and HLA in healthy donors. The PCR contained 60 Vbeta and 13 Jbeta primers. Assay: immunoSEQ multiplex PCR; the TCRdb copy retains only in-frame clones and omits some. The table lists tens of thousands of clones. The sample consisted of PBMCs. The receptors come from a woman between 18 and 29 years old in good health and CMV-seronegative.

The CDR3 DNA reads as TGTGCCAGCAGACCCTCCCTAGCGAACACCGGGGAGCTGTTTTTT. It is translated as CASRPSLANTGELFF. V is TRBV27 and J is TRBJ2-2; no clear D. Germline values: CDR1 MNHEY, CDR2 SMNVEV (reference sequence). Trimming cost V 6 bases and J 0 bases, with 11 bases left between them. The CDR3 is 15 amino acids.

The V gene is TRBV15, the J gene TRBJ2-1; 13 bases are a match to TRBD2. V lost 3 bases to trimming and J lost 4 bases; unmatched junction nucleotides: 0. CDR3 length: 15 amino acids. Germline assignment: CDR1 LNHNV and CDR2 YYDKDF (reference sequence). The CDR3 loop is CATSRTSGGYNEQFF. The CDR3 DNA reads as TGTGCCACCAGCAGGACTAGCGGGGGGTACAATGAGCAGTTCTTC.

The chain recombines TRBV29-1 with TRBJ2-1; 12 nucleotides line up with TRBD2. Germline CDR1 reads SQVTM; CDR2 reads ANQGSEA. The trim removed 7 bases at V and 9 bases at J, leaving 7 bases unmatched. CDR3 length: 13 amino acids. This chain's CDR3 is CSAELAGGIEQFF. The CDR3 nucleotides read TGCAGCGCGGAACTAGCGGGAGGAATTGAGCAGTTCTTC.

The chain couples TRBV20-1 to TRBJ2-7; D remains ambiguous. This CDR3 comprises 11 residues. The germline CDR1 and CDR2 sequences are DFQATT and SNEGSKA (reference sequence). V was trimmed by 6 bases and J by 3 bases, leaving 9 bases between them. This CDR3 is CSAHSGYEQYF. CDR3 in DNA: TGCAGTGCACATTCTGGCTACGAGCAGTACTTC.

The gene calls are TRBV7-9 and TRBJ2-5; D call uncertain. Germline V gene sequence: CDR1 SEHNR, CDR2 FQNEAQ (reference sequence). The ends were cut back, 4 bases at V and 1 base at J, with 4 bases in the middle. This CDR3 has 12 amino acids. In DNA, the CDR3 is TGTGCCAGCAGCTCATTCCAAGAGACCCAGTACTTC. Translated: CASSSFQETQYF.

The V and J genes are TRBV6-4 and TRBJ2-3, with a weak D call TRBD2 (5 bases). V lost 2 bases, J lost 1 base, and 10 bases lay in between. Germline V gene sequence: CDR1 MRHNA, CDR2 SNTAGT. The CDR3 has 15 residues. CDR3 region: CASSDRGEGTDTQYF. The CDR3 DNA reads as TGTGCCAGCAGTGACCGGGGAGAAGGCACAGATACGCAGTATTTT.

The V call is TRBV5-1, the J call TRBJ1-3; the match to TRBD1 covers 8 bases. Looked up from germline, CDR1 is SGHRS and CDR2 is YFSETQ. V shed 4 bases, J shed 0 bases, and the junction held 6 bases outside the gene matches. The length of the CDR3 is 16 residues. The CDR3 reads CASSGGQAHSGNTIYF. The CDR3 bases are TGCGCCAGCAGCGGGGGACAGGCCCACTCTGGAAACACCATATATTTT.

The chain links TRBV28 to TRBJ1-2, with 9 bases matching TRBD1. There are 14 residues in the CDR3. V trimming: 7 bases; J trimming: 4 bases; junction bases outside the gene matches: 7. Germline V gives CDR1 MDHEN, CDR2 SYDVKM. CDR3 protein: CASTYRDRVYGYTF. CDR3 nucleotide sequence: TGTGCCAGCACTTACCGGGACAGGGTCTATGGCTACACCTTC.

The CDR3 DNA is TGCGCCAGCAGCAAGGAGCGACAGGGCCCCGGGGAGCTGTTTTTT. As protein: CASSKERQGPGELFF. The chain uses TRBV5-1 and TRBJ2-2, with 7 bases that match TRBD1. V gave up 4 bases and J gave up 6 bases; unmatched junction bases: 9. The CDR3 consists of 15 residues. Germline-derived CDR1 and CDR2 are SGHRS and YFSETQ.

CDR3 loop: CASSGTIYNEQFF. In DNA, the CDR3 is TGTGCCAGCAGCGGGACAATATACAATGAGCAGTTCTTC. The J gene is TRBJ2-1, the V gene TRBV5-6; D might be TRBD1 (6 bases). Germline values: CDR1 SGHDT, CDR2 YYEEEE. The CDR3 sequence is 13 residues long. Between the trimmed V and J ends, which lost 4 bases and 4 bases, there was a span of 9 bases.

The chain couples TRBV4-1 to TRBJ2-7; 11 nucleotides line up with TRBD1. The CDR3 runs to 14 residues. J gave up 8 bases and V 7 bases, and 10 bases lay outside the gene matches. CDR1 is MGHRA and CDR2 is YSYEKL in the germline V gene. CDR3 sequence reads: CASNPGQGEAQQYF. The CDR3 DNA reads as TGCGCCAGCAACCCGGGACAGGGGGAAGCTCAGCAGTACTTC.

This chain joins TRBV20-1 and TRBJ1-1; D is unclear. This CDR3 has 11 amino acids. The V gene's germline CDR1 is DFQATT and CDR2 SNEGSKA (reference sequence). The CDR3 DNA sequence: TGCAGATCCGCGGGGAACACTGAAGCTTTCTTT. It codes for CRSAGNTEAFF.

This sequence joins TRBV6-5 and TRBJ2-7; 12 bases agree with TRBD2. The trim removed 5 bases at V and 0 bases at J, leaving 2 bases unmatched. Germline V gene lookup returns CDR1 MNHEY and CDR2 SVGAGI. The CDR3 loop spans 15 amino acids. CDR3 coding DNA: TGTGCCAGCAGTGTGACTAGCGGGAGCTCCTACGAGCAGTACTTC. As protein: CASSVTSGSSYEQYF.

A note on this clone: This same CDR3 is encoded by further DNA sequences in the sample. The genes are TRBV18 and TRBJ1-1; D is uncertain. CDR3 length: 13 amino acids. V was trimmed by 3 bases and J by 0 bases, leaving 5 bases between them. The germline V gene has CDR1 KGHSH and CDR2 LQKENI. CDR3 sequence (DNA): TGTGCCAGCTCACCGGGCTTGAACACTGAAGCTTTCTTT. This codes for CASSPGLNTEAFF.

The gene calls are TRBV10-3 and TRBJ1-1, with TRBD1 as a possible D gene (6 bases). Germline V CDR1 and CDR2: ENHRY, SYGVKD. V was clipped by 4 bases and J by 6 bases, with 15 bases between them. CDR3 size: 14 residues. CDR3 region: CAISATGAAAEAFF. The CDR3 DNA reads TGTGCCATCAGTGCGACAGGCGCTGCGGCTGAAGCTTTCTTT.